The clone carrying this TCR beta chain has a handful of counts. Germline CDR1 reads SQVTM; CDR2 reads ANQGSEA. The V gene lost 3 bases and the J gene lost 5 bases, with 13 bases spanning the gap. The CDR3 loop spans 13 amino acids. The data were obtained in a study of blood T cells in healthy people across ages. The authors ran a second PCR of roughly 7 to 11 cycles using a sample-barcoded 5' primer and a J-beta primer mix. Each cDNA molecule carried a tag from a template-switch adaptor that contained 12 random nucleotides. TCRdb recomputed calls from the 5' RACE reads with MiXCR, one row per CDR3 protein. The top ten clones hold 3% to 4.5% of a sample with 800,000 or so distinct CDR3 sequences, roughly 25% of them seen once. The data were also submitted as part of a second study, on T cells of mothers and their children.

The rearrangement uses TRBV29-1 and TRBJ2-5; D is possibly TRBD2 (6 bases). Sequencing was performed on blood. The receptor was isolated from a boy aged 10-17 years in good health. This chain's CDR3 is CSVEPGDGETQYF. As DNA, the CDR3 is TGCAGCGTTGAGCCGGGGGACGGTGAGACCCAGTACTTC.